This T cell receptor beta chain was retrieved from a study of blood T cell repertoires in COVID-19. Study-wide background: The samples span acute and convalescent COVID-19 from the United States, Italy and Spain. The analysed material was cDNA or gDNA that came from T cells, B-cell-depleted T cells, or PBMCs.

The CDR3 loop spans 15 amino acids. Original analysis: From reference gene primer amplification, estimates of nucleated cell counts were derived. TCRdb's copy holds only in-frame clones and misses some; the assay was immunoSEQ multiplex PCR. The DNA gave D and trimming, while V, J and clone size come from that table. The sample consists of around 130,000 clones, roughly 90% of them appearing once. Seattle cases were enrolled at active infection and followed longitudinally. The receptor was derived from a man aged 60 to 75 with COVID-19, enrolled during active disease. Sequencing was performed on peripheral blood. The V and J genes are TRBV12-1 and TRBJ1-2; the DNA was not compared with TRBD1, the D call given in the table. TRBV12-1 is a pseudogene locus. The CDR3 DNA sequence: TGTGCCAGCAGCTTTGCCGGACAGGGAAACTATGGCTACACCTTC. As protein: CASSFAGQGNYGYTF.